This T cell receptor (beta chain) was profiled in a study of control samples from healthy donors and cancer patients. Generated by immunoSEQ multiplex PCR, the TCRdb table keeps only in-frame clones and is missing some. This sample has under 150,000 clones, with 88% found just once. CDR1 LNHDA and CDR2 SQIVND come from the germline V gene (reference sequence). V lost 5 bases and J lost 4; bases outside the gene matches: 9. The CDR3 contains 16 residues. The sequence was obtained from a woman aged 70 to 79 in good health. The specimen sequenced was blood. The V call is TRBV19, the J call TRBJ2-3; 10 bases line up with TRBD1. DNA of the CDR3: TGTGCCAGTAGTCCGGGGGACAGGGGAGGATCAGATACGCAGTATTTT. This translates into CASSPGDRGGSDTQYF.